The present entry profiles one T cell receptor (beta chain) with its context. This record belongs to a study of T cell changes during pregnancy in multiple sclerosis. J lost 4 bases, V lost 2 bases, and 9 bases had no gene match. The CDR3 length is 15 residues. Germline CDR1 SGHRS, CDR2 YFSETQ. Profiled with immunoSEQ multiplex PCR; TCRdb holds only in-frame clones, not every one. The repertoire has over 50,000 clones, around nine tenths of them found once; the top ten carry under 5.5%. The chain uses TRBV5-1 and TRBJ2-7; 7 bases are shared with TRBD1. Sequenced: peripheral blood from another person, used as feeder cells. This TCR came from a human donor whose cells served as feeder cells for cultures in a pregnancy study. The CDR3, as DNA: TGCGCCAGCAGCTTTGGACAGGCATCCGGGTACGAGCAGTACTTC. As protein: CASSFGQASGYEQYF. Supplemented by reference TRBV5-1 and TRBJ2-7, the full variable domain reads KAGVTQTPRYLIKTRGQQVTLSCSPISGHRSVSWYQQTPGQGLQFLFEYFSETQRNKGNFPGRFSGRQFSNSRSEMNVSTLELGDSALYLCASSFGQASGYEQYFGPGTRLTVT.